These 5 T cell receptor beta chains were all obtained from the same sample, sequenced in a study of cytomegalovirus exposure and HLA in healthy donors (dated by TCRdb to about 2017). Library prep was done by the immunoSEQ multiplex PCR assay. For the multiplex PCR, a mixture combining 60 forward primers for TCR Vbeta segments and 13 reverse primers for TCR Jbeta segments was used. TCRdb obtained this table from immuneACCESS and retained in-frame rearrangements with V and J assigned. These tables miss some clones; where compared with another copy, unresolved V genes account for less than half of the shortfall, and the remainder is unexplained. Counted in this sample were about 140,000 clones; over 75% of them appeared once. Less than 2% of the sample lies in the top ten. The sequenced sample consisted of PBMCs. The receptors originated from a woman in her thirties in good health and CMV-seronegative.

The CDR3 DNA reads as TGCGCCAGCAGCGCGGACAGGGTTGATCCAGATACGCAGTATTTT. It translates to CASSADRVDPDTQYF. The chain uses TRBV5-1 and TRBJ2-3; the match to TRBD1 covers 8 bases. Germline lookup yields CDR1 SGHRS and CDR2 YFSETQ. After removal of 4 bases from V and 4 bases from J, the junction contained 8 bases not matched to a gene. This CDR3 spans 15 amino acids.

The genes are TRBV4-3 and TRBJ1-1; 7 bases match TRBD1. Looked up from germline, CDR1 is LGHNA and CDR2 is YSLEER. The V and J ends lost 2 bases and 5 bases, in that order; junction bases with no gene match: 8. The CDR3 length is 15 residues. As DNA, the CDR3 is TGCGCCAGCAGCCAACAAACAGGGGCGAGAACTGAAGCTTTCTTT. It translates to CASSQQTGARTEAFF.

The V and J genes are TRBV2 and TRBJ2-2; 12 positions match TRBD2. The length of the CDR3 is 17 residues. Germline V gives CDR1 SNHLY, CDR2 FYNNEI. V gave up 2 bases and J gave up 6 bases; unmatched junction bases: 7. The CDR3 spells CASSELAGGPGPGELFF. CDR3 in DNA: TGTGCCAGCAGTGAACTAGCGGGGGGGCCGGGTCCCGGGGAGCTGTTTTTT. Full variable domain (rest looked up from reference TRBV2 and TRBJ2-2): EPEVTQTPSHQVTQMGQEVILRCVPISNHLYFYWYRQILGQKVEFLVSFYNNEISEKSEIFDDQFSVERPDGSNFTLKIRSTKLEDSAMYFCASSELAGGPGPGELFFGEGSRLTVL.

In DNA, the CDR3 is TGTGCCAGCTCACCAATGGGGGACTTCACCTCCTACGAGCAGTACTTC. It is translated as CASSPMGDFTSYEQYF. The V call is TRBV18, the J call TRBJ2-7; tentative D call: TRBD2 (6 bases). CDR1 KGHSH and CDR2 LQKENI come from the germline V gene. V was pared by 2 bases and J by 0 bases, with 14 bases between. This CDR3 spans 16 amino acids.

J is TRBJ2-1 and V is TRBV9; D may be TRBD1 (6 bases). Germline V gene lookup returns CDR1 SGDLS and CDR2 YYNGEE. With 3 bases removed from V and 0 bases from J, the gap between germline ends came to 10 bases. CDR3 length: 15 residues. CDR3 sequence (DNA): TGTGCCAGCAGCGGAGGACAGAGCTCCTACAATGAGCAGTTCTTC. As protein: CASSGGQSSYNEQFF.